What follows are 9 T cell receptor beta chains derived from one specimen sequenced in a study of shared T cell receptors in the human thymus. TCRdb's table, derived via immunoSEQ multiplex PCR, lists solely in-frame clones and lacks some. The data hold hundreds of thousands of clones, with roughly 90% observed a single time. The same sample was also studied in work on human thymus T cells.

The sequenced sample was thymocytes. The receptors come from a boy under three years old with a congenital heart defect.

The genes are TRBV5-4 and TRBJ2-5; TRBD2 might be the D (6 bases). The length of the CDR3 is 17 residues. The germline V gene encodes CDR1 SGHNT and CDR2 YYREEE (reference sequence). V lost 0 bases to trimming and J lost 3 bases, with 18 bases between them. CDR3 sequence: CASSLVPASVSEETQYF. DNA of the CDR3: TGTGCCAGCAGCTTGGTACCCGCTAGCGTTTCGGAAGAGACCCAGTACTTC.

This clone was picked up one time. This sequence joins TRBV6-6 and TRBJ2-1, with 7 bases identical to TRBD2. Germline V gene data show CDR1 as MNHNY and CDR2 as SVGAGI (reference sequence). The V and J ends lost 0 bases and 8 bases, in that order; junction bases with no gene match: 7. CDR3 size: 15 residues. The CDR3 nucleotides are TGTGCCAGCAGTTACTCGGGGGGAGGGCCGGATGAGCAGTTCTTC. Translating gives CASSYSGGGPDEQFF.

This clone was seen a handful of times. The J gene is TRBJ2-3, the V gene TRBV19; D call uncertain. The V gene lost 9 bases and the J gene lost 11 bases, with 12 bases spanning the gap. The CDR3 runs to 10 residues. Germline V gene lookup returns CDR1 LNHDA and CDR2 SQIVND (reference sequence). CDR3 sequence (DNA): TGTGCCAGCCCAAAGGAGAGGCAGTATTTT. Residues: CASPKERQYF.

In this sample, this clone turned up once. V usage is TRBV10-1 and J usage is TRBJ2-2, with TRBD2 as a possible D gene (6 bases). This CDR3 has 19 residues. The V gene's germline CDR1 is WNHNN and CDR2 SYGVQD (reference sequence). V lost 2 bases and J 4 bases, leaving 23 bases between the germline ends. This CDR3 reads CASSERGSGENSLTGELFF. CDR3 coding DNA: TGCGCCAGCAGTGAGAGGGGCTCGGGAGAAAACAGCCTCACCGGGGAGCTGTTTTTT.

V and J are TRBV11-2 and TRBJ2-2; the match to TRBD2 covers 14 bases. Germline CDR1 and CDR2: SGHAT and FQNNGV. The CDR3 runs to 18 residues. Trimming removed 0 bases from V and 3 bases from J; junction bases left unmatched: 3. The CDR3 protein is CASSLEGLAGDHTGELFF. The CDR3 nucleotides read TGTGCCAGCAGCTTAGAGGGACTAGCGGGAGACCACACCGGGGAGCTGTTTTTT.

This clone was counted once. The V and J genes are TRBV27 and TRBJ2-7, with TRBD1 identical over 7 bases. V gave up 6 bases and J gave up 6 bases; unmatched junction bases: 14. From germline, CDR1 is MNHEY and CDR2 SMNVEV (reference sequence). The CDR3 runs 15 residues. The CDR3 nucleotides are TGTGCCAGCAGCCCCGCAGGGGGTCTCAAAGGCGAGCAGTACTTC. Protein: CASSPAGGLKGEQYF.

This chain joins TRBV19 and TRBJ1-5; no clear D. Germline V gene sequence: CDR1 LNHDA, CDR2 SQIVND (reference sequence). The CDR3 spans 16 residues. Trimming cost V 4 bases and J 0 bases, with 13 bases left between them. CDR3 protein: CASSTPTANSNQPQHF. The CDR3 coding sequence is TGTGCCAGTAGTACCCCGACTGCTAATAGCAATCAGCCCCAGCATTTT. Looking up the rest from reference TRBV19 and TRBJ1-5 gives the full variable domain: DGGITQSPKYLFRKEGQNVTLSCEQNLNHDAMYWYRQDPGQGLRLIYYSQIVNDFQKGDIAEGYSVSREKKESFPLTVTSAQKNPTAFYLCASSTPTANSNQPQHFGDGTRLSIL.

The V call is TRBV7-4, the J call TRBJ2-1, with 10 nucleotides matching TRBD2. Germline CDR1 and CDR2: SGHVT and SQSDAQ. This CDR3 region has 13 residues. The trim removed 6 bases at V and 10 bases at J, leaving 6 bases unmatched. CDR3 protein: CASSGPGLAEQFF. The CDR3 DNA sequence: TGTGCCAGCAGTGGACCGGGACTAGCGGAGCAGTTCTTC.

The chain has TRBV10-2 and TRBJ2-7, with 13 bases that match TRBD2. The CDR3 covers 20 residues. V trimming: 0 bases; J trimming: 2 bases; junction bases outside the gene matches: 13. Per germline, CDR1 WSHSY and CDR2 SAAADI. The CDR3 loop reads CASSESVGQRTSGGPYEQYF. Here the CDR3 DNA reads TGCGCCAGCAGTGAGTCTGTAGGCCAACGGACTAGCGGGGGACCCTACGAGCAGTACTTC.